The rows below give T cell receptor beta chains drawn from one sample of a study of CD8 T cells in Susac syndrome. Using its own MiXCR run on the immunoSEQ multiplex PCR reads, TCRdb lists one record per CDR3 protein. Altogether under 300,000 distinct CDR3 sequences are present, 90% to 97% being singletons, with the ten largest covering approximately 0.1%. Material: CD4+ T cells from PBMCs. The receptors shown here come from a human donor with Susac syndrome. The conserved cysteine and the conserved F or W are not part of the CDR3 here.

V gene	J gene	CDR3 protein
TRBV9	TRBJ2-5	ASTASPGETQY
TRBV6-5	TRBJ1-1	ASSHPGGNRALAF
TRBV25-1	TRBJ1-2	ASSEPGPKARYT
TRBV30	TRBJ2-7	AWSDSGTFKQY
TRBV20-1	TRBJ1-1	SAEVGTEAF
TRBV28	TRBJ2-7	ASTSQTEQY
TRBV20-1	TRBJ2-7	SARVSGYYEQY
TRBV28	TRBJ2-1	ASSSSASGPYNEQF
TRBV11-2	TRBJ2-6	ASSFGQGSPSGANVLT
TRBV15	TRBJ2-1	ATSTLDSGSVYNEQF
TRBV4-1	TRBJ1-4	ASSQSPGVVEKLF
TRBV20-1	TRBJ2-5	SASPSGMGETQY
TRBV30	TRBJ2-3	AWSVESTDTQY
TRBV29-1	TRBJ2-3	SVEVLVGLAH
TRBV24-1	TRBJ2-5	ATSDHRARAETQY
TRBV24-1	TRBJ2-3	ATAGRGSDTQY
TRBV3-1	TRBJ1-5	ASSQGGPNQPQH
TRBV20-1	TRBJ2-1	SARKTSDSEQF
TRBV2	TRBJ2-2	ASSETDTGELF
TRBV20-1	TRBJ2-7	SAAPGGSYEQY
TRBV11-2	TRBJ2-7	ASSLGPGGYEQY
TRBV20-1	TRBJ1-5	SAKGAVQPQH
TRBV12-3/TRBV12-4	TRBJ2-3	ASSFGGQLEGTQY
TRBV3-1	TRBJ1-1	ASSQDRSLRRDTEAF
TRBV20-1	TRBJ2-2	SALGREGPSTGELF
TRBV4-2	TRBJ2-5	ASSPRAGGLEETQY
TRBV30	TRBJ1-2	AWSRTGVVNYGYT
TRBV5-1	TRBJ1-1	ASSSGKSEAF
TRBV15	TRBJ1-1	ATSRDRGPEAF
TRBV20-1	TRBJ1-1	SANPGWRDYEAF
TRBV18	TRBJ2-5	ASSPGLGQLKTQY
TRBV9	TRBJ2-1	ASSELRTSGTNEQF
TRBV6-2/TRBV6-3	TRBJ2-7	ASSIAVDEQY
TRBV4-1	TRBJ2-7	ASSWRERYEQY
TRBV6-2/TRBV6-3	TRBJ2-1	ASSSTTSFPNEQF
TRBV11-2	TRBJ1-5	ASSLEGQPQH
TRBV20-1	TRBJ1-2	SACPDHSGFLYGYT
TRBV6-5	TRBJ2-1	ASSTNRGRRGSYNEQF
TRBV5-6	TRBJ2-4	ASSRTGQGKNIQY
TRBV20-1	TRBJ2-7	SARGVPKGEQY
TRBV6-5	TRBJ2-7	ASSFRGGGVNEQY
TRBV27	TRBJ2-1	ASKGFLAGSYNEQF
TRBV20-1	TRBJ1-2	SASRVQGYSNYGYT
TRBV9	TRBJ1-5	ASSATGGGQPQH
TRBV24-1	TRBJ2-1	ATSDFELPHNEQF
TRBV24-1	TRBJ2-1	ATSDPSQGGHNEQF
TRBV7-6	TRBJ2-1	ASSRFPGLAASRPNEQF
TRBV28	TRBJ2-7	ASTVGTSGSSYEQY
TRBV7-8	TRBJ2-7	ASRAQGPTYEQY
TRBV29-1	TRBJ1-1	SVESGGFEAF
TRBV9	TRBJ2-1	ARGLGDEQF